The clone carrying this T cell receptor beta chain appeared a few times. Its antigen is unknown. TCRdb analysed the 5' RACE reads with MiXCR anew, one entry per CDR3 protein. The sample comprises under 300,000 distinct CDR3 sequences, under 8.5% of which are singletons, and about 15% rests with the top ten. This entry comes from a study of identical twins. Whole-study findings and limits: Twin pairs had excess sharing that was weaker in beta out-of-frame sequences.

CDR3 length: 15 amino acids. Germline V lookup: CDR1 SGDLS, CDR2 YYNGEE. V was shortened by 0 bases and J by 1 base, with 7 bases between the two germline ends. A further study also used this sample, focusing on T cells expressing NK-cell markers. As reported in that work: According to the study, TCR beta repertoires originated from sorted CD3+CD56+NKG2C+, CD3+CD56+NKG2C- and CD3+CD56-NKG2C+ T cells.

This TCR derives from a woman aged 18-29 years in good health. The V and J genes are TRBV9 and TRBJ2-2; no clear D. The source material was CD8+ T cells sorted from blood. CDR3 sequence reads: CASSVDQVNTGELFF. The CDR3 nucleotides are TGTGCCAGCAGCGTAGACCAGGTGAACACCGGGGAGCTGTTTTTT.